Detailed here is one T cell receptor (beta chain). Its antigen is still unknown. Base-call qualities are not available, and no considerably larger clone is one nucleotide away. On a MiSeq, deep resolution sequencing aimed for a depth between 1 in 1 million and 1 in 200,000 T cells, with each clonotype covered around 10x on average. The immunoSEQ hsTCRB Kit was used to generate the TCR beta libraries. The authors' pipeline ran thus. ImmunoSEQ Data Assistant and ImmunoSEQ Analyzer were used for data analysis, and V, D and J genes were assigned according to IMGT definitions. Clonality was computed as one minus normalized Shannon entropy of productive rearrangement frequencies, ranging from 0 to 1. Public clonotype analysis was restricted to overrepresented clonotypes comprising at least 0.05% of each patient's repertoire. About a dozen repertoires from age-matched healthy donors, obtained from immuneACCESS, served as clonality controls. TCRdb holds this immuneACCESS table with in-frame rearrangements only. Some clones are missing; in checked studies, unresolved V genes explain under half, and the rest has no known cause. D and trimming were read from the DNA, whereas the V and J calls and clone size are those reported in that table. The sample table lists 150,000 to 200,000 clones, around 72% of them with a count of one. Under 15% of the sample is taken by the ten largest.

In light of the paper, this sample's time point label describes: less than 30 months on ibrutinib. For TCR beta library preparation, 2 to 2.5 micrograms of genomic DNA were isolated from cryopreserved PBMCs. Longitudinal blood samples from CLL patients on ibrutinib monotherapy underwent high-throughput TCR beta sequencing. The patients took part in an open-label, single-center phase 2 trial of ibrutinib monotherapy. These data belong to a study of cytotoxic CD8 clonotypes in ibrutinib-treated CLL (TCRdb year 2021). Turning to the overall study: The cohort included some 14 treatment-naive and approximately twelve relapsed/refractory patients; around 17 were IGHV unmutated. Cryopreserved peripheral blood mononuclear cells were collected before treatment, at response, and at either disease progression or sustained remission. Partial responses were observed in approximately 24 patients and complete responses in 2; after a median follow-up of 68 months, remission was maintained in some 14 patients and progression was observed in about twelve. Response samples were taken after a median of 12 months on treatment, ranging from roughly 6 to 36 months. Longitudinal samples were available for about 30% of the roughly 86 trial participants. An average of about 250,000 productive templates and about 100,000 productive rearrangements was obtained per sample. Every remission and progressive disease sample was obtained while ibrutinib was still being received by the patients. What the authors observed across the whole study: Clonality increased at ibrutinib response, stayed stable in sustained remission, and fell back toward baseline at progression. Sustained-remission and progressing patients did not have matched sampling times, and lymph node repertoires were not examined. Public clonotypes were rare and either contracted or stayed stable during treatment, and the rise in clonality at ibrutinib response reflected the expansion of private clonotypes. At baseline, clonality was higher than in age-matched healthy donors and showed a strong correlation with circulating CD8+ T-cell counts.

The germline V gene provides CDR1 MDHEN and CDR2 SYDVKM. Relative to germline, V is missing 10 bases and J is missing 3 bases, with 17 bases of the junction outside any gene match. From the cysteine through the phenylalanine, the CDR3 covers 16 amino acids. Only CDR3 DNA is held: 48 bases, read in frame from base 1. This chain is built from TRBV28 and TRBJ2-7; 8 central nucleotides agree with TRBD2. The sequence was collected from a human donor with chronic lymphocytic leukemia. The material sequenced was PBMCs, taken after 24 months of ibrutinib treatment. In nucleotide form, the sequence is TGTGCCACCAAACGGGGGGGCGGGAGTAGAAGCTACGAGCAGTACTTC. It specifies CATKRGGGSRSYEQYF.